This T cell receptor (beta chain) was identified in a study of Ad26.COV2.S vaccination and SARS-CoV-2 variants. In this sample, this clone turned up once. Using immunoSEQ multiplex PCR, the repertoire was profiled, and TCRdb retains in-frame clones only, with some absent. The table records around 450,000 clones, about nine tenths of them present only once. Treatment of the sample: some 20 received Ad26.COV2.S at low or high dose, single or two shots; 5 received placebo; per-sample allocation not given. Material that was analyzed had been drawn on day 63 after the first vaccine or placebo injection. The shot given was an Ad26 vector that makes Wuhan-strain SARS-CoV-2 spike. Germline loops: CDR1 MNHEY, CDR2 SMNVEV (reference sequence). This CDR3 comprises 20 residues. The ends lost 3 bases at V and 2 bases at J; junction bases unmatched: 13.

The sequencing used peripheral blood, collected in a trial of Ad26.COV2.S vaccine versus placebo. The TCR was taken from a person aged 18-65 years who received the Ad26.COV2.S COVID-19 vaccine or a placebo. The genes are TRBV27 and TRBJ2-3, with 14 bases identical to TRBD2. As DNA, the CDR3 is TGTGCCAGCAGTTTGACAGGACTAGCGGGAGGCCGAATTTCCACAGATACGCAGTATTTT. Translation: CASSLTGLAGGRISTDTQYF.